The 6 T cell receptor beta chains below come from one sample, sequenced in a study of cytomegalovirus exposure and HLA in healthy donors. PCR involved 60 Vbeta and 13 Jbeta primers. Method: immunoSEQ multiplex PCR; TCRdb's copy keeps in-frame clones and lacks some. The sample yields 55,000 to 70,000 clones, around three quarters seen once. What was sequenced was PBMCs. The receptors were sampled from a young man in good health and CMV-seropositive.

This sequence joins TRBV5-4 and TRBJ1-4; a possible D gene is TRBD1 (6 bases). The CDR3 is made up of 16 amino acids. The germline V and J ends were trimmed by 3 bases and 8 bases, with 20 bases remaining between them. The germline gives CDR1 SGHNT, CDR2 YYREEE (reference sequence). The DNA for the CDR3 is TGTGCCAGCAGCTCTACGAAAACAGGGCGAGAGGAAAAACTGTTTTTT. This gives the protein CASSSTKTGREEKLFF.

V usage is TRBV29-1 and J usage is TRBJ1-1; 10 bases map to TRBD1. The junction had 8 bases not matched to a gene; V was cut back by 6 bases and J by 1 base. Germline V lookup: CDR1 SQVTM, CDR2 ANQGSEA. This CDR3 has 15 residues. The CDR3 sequence is CSVTPGQGTNTEAFF. The CDR3 nucleotides read TGCAGCGTGACCCCGGGACAGGGGACGAACACTGAAGCTTTCTTT.

The chain carries TRBV7-8 and TRBJ2-1, with 7 bases that match TRBD2. Germline values: CDR1 SGHVS, CDR2 FQNEAQ. Unmatched junction bases numbered 12, after V lost 5 bases and J lost 11 bases. The CDR3 sequence is 14 residues long. CDR3 residues: CASSKRLAAGKQFF. CDR3 coding DNA: TGTGCCAGCAGCAAAAGGCTAGCGGCAGGAAAGCAGTTCTTC.

This clone was picked up a small number of times. The genes are TRBV28 and TRBJ2-3; weak D call: TRBD1 (6 bases). The germline V and J ends were trimmed by 5 bases and 2 bases, with 11 bases remaining between them. Per the germline V gene, CDR1 is MDHEN and CDR2 is SYDVKM. The CDR3 extends over 14 amino acids. The DNA of the CDR3 is TGTGCCAGCAGTCAGGGGTCTTCCACAGATACGCAGTATTTT. The encoded protein is CASSQGSSTDTQYF.

V is TRBV5-1 and J is TRBJ1-4; 7 bases fit TRBD1. The germline CDR1 and CDR2 sequences are SGHRS and YFSETQ. The CDR3 is made up of 16 amino acids. Trimming took 4 bases from V and 3 from J; bases not matched to a gene: 9. The CDR3: CASSQETGLSNEKLFF. The DNA for the CDR3 is TGCGCCAGCAGCCAGGAGACAGGGCTTTCTAATGAAAAACTGTTTTTT.

The chain links TRBV2 to TRBJ2-1, with D possibly matching TRBD2 (6 bases). The CDR3 is 15 residues long. V lost 3 bases and J lost 2, with 11 bases in between. CDR1 is SNHLY and CDR2 is FYNNEI in the germline V gene. CDR3 sequence (DNA): TGTGCCAGCAGTGACGGGGGTGCCCCCTACAATGAGCAGTTCTTC. It translates to CASSDGGAPYNEQFF.